The 20 T cell receptor beta chains below come from one sample, sequenced in a study of neurological immune-mediated disorders. TCRdb called the 5' RACE reads again in MiXCR, with one record for every CDR3 protein. Of about 46,000 distinct CDR3 sequences in the sample, around 4.5% are singletons; the top ten hold 5.7%. Material for sequencing was PBMCs. The receptors stem from a woman in her sixties with multiple sclerosis.

This clonotype was found many times. The chain joins TRBV4-1 to TRBJ2-2; D not resolved. Germline V gene data show CDR1 as MGHRA and CDR2 as YSYEKL. The CDR3 is 13 residues long. With 4 bases removed from V and 6 bases from J, the gap between germline ends came to 9 bases. The CDR3 nucleotides are TGCGCCAGCAGCCGCCTTGGGCCCGGGGAGCTGTTTTTT. It encodes CASSRLGPGELFF.

This clonotype came up many times. This chain joins TRBV10-3 and TRBJ1-2, with a tentative D call TRBD1 (6 bases). This CDR3 region has 15 residues. Germline V gene sequence: CDR1 ENHRY, CDR2 SYGVKD. V lost 0 bases and J lost 2, with 10 bases in between. CDR3 DNA: TGTGCCATCAGTGAGTCGAGGGGGACCAACTATGGCTACACCTTC. Residues: CAISESRGTNYGYTF.

A few counts support this clonotype. The chain joins TRBV11-2 to TRBJ2-3; perhaps TRBD1 as D (6 bases). Trimming stripped 5 bases from V and 6 bases from J, with 18 bases between. Germline V CDR1 and CDR2: SGHAT, FQNNGV. The CDR3 is 15 amino acids. The CDR3 DNA sequence: TGTGCCAGCAGCCCCATGGAAGCGCAGGGGGATACGCAGTATTTT. Translated, it gives CASSPMEAQGDTQYF.

This clonotype showed up just a few times. The rearrangement links TRBV9 to TRBJ2-2; D could derive from TRBD1 or TRBD2 (6 bases each). The length of the CDR3 is 16 residues. V lost 5 bases, J lost 0 bases, and 14 bases lay in between. Germline loops: CDR1 SGDLS, CDR2 YYNGEE. CDR3 bases: TGTGCCAGCAGTACTAGGGGGGCCTCGAACACCGGGGAGCTGTTTTTT. Its translation is CASSTRGASNTGELFF.

To note about this clonotype: This CDR3 is missing its conserved last phenylalanine or tryptophan, likely due to a read error. V gene TRBV6-2 or TRBV6-3 combines with J gene TRBJ1-1; D not certain. The length of the CDR3 is 14 residues. The germline V gene has CDR1 MNHEY and CDR2 SVGEGT. V was pared by 6 bases and J by 5 bases, with 16 bases between. In DNA form, the CDR3 reads TGTGCCAGCAGCGCCACGGGCGGATGGACTGAAGCTTTCAAT. It codes for CASSATGGWTEAFN.

A few counts support this clonotype. The gene calls are TRBV12-3 or TRBV12-4 and TRBJ2-2; D gene uncertain. With 7 bases removed from V and 5 bases from J, the gap between germline ends came to 17 bases. The CDR3 loop spans 15 amino acids. The CDR3 DNA reads TGTGCCAGCACCCTCCTTTTAGGCGGTACCGGGGAGCTGTTTTTT. Translated: CASTLLLGGTGELFF.

Comments on this clonotype: Likely a read error: the CDR3 ends without its conserved phenylalanine or tryptophan. This chain uses TRBV29-1 with TRBJ2-1; 7 bases are a match to TRBD1. J was trimmed by 10 bases and V by 1 base; bases with no gene match: 10. Germline V gives CDR1 SQVTM, CDR2 ANQGSEA. The CDR3 is 14 residues long. The CDR3 sequence: CSVEGGGYTTEQFY. Here the CDR3 DNA reads TGCAGCGTTGAAGGAGGGGGCTACACAACCGAGCAGTTCTAC.

V and J are TRBV20-1 and TRBJ1-5; D is uncertain. V gave up 3 bases and J gave up 3 bases, with 12 bases separating them. The germline gives CDR1 DFQATT, CDR2 SNEGSKA (reference sequence). This CDR3 region has 14 residues. CDR3 coding DNA: TGCAGTGCTAGTCCCGAAGTAGACAATCAGCCCCAGCATTTT. It specifies CSASPEVDNQPQHF.

This clonotype was detected many times. This chain links TRBV15 with TRBJ2-6; D remains ambiguous. The germline gives CDR1 LNHNV, CDR2 YYDKDF (reference sequence). The CDR3 is made up of 14 amino acids. V shed 11 bases and J shed 1 base, with 12 bases lying between them. In DNA, the CDR3 is TGTGCCGTACCCCGGAAGTCTGGGGCCAACGTCCTGACTTTC. As protein: CAVPRKSGANVLTF.

There are many counts of this clonotype. This chain joins TRBV20-1 and TRBJ1-5, with unresolved D. The CDR3 consists of 12 residues. Per germline, CDR1 DFQATT and CDR2 SNEGSKA (reference sequence). The V gene lost 0 bases and the J gene lost 0 bases, with 0 bases spanning the gap. For the CDR3, the DNA is TGCAGTGCTAGAGATAGCAATCAGCCCCAGCATTTT. Residues: CSARDSNQPQHF.

This clonotype was seen ten or more times. The chain has TRBV6-6 and TRBJ2-3; no reliable D call. Trimming removed 7 bases at V and 10 bases at J, with 12 bases between. CDR1 is MNHNY and CDR2 is SVGAGI in the germline V gene (reference sequence). The CDR3 totals 11 residues. The CDR3 sequence: CASNREMPQYF. The CDR3 coding sequence is TGTGCCAGCAATCGAGAGATGCCGCAGTATTTT.

Ten or more counts support this clonotype. V and J are TRBV20-1 and TRBJ2-3; possibly TRBD2 for D (5 bases). V lost 1 base to trimming and J lost 4 bases, with 18 bases between them. This CDR3 has 16 amino acids. The germline V gene encodes CDR1 DFQATT and CDR2 SNEGSKA (reference sequence). The CDR3 here is CSARGLQHGNSDTQYF. The CDR3 DNA follows: TGCAGTGCTAGAGGGTTGCAACACGGGAACTCAGATACGCAGTATTTT.

The chain combines TRBV4-3 with TRBJ2-2, with TRBD2 identical over 11 bases. V shed 1 base, J shed 5 bases, and the junction held 0 bases outside the gene matches. Looked up from germline, CDR1 is LGHNA and CDR2 is YSLEER. The CDR3 contains 15 residues. The CDR3 DNA sequence: TGCGCCAGCAGCCAAGGACTAGCGGGAACCGGGGAGCTGTTTTTT. Translation gives CASSQGLAGTGELFF.

The sample holds many counts of this clonotype. The CDR3 here is CATQTGLNTEAFF. The CDR3 DNA sequence: TGTGCCACCCAGACAGGGCTGAACACTGAAGCTTTCTTT. The chain combines TRBV15 with TRBJ1-1, with 7 positions matching TRBD1. Per the germline V gene, CDR1 is LNHNV and CDR2 is YYDKDF (reference sequence). The CDR3 consists of 13 residues. Trimming took 8 bases from V and 0 from J; bases not matched to a gene: 3. Full variable domain (missing parts from reference TRBV15 and TRBJ1-1): DAMVIQNPRYQVTQFGKPVTLSCSQTLNHNVMYWYQQKSSQAPKLLFHYYDKDFNNEADTPDNFQSRRPNTSFCFLDIRSPGLGDTAMYLCATQTGLNTEAFFGQGTRLTVV.

In this sample, this clonotype turned up many times. The gene calls are TRBV12-3 or TRBV12-4 and TRBJ1-1; D gene uncertain. The ends were cut back, 1 base at V and 0 bases at J, with 6 bases in the middle. The CDR3 contains 14 residues. Written as DNA, the CDR3 is TGTGCCAGCAGTTTAGTCGGGGTGAACACTGAAGCTTTCTTT. Its protein is CASSLVGVNTEAFF.

This clonotype was seen many times. J is TRBJ2-2 and V is TRBV10-3, with D unclear. The CDR3 contains 15 residues. V was shortened by 4 bases and J by 3 bases, with 12 bases between the two germline ends. Germline values: CDR1 ENHRY, CDR2 SYGVKD. This CDR3 reads CAISVSGPYTGELFF. In DNA form, the CDR3 reads TGTGCCATCAGTGTTTCTGGGCCCTACACCGGGGAGCTGTTTTTT.

This clonotype appeared many times. The chain uses TRBV20-1 and TRBJ1-6, with D unresolved. Germline assignment: CDR1 DFQATT and CDR2 SNEGSKA (reference sequence). With 2 bases removed from V and 5 bases from J, the gap between germline ends came to 13 bases. This CDR3 is 15 amino acids long. The CDR3 coding sequence is TGCAGTGCTAGATTGGGAGGGATGAATAATTCACCCCTCCACTTT. The encoded protein is CSARLGGMNNSPLHF.

In its sample, this clonotype was seen many times. CDR3 loop: CASSLKLEAYNEQFF. The CDR3 coding sequence is TGCGCCAGCAGCCTGAAACTAGAGGCCTACAATGAGCAGTTCTTC. The V gene is TRBV5-1, the J gene TRBJ2-1, with D possibly TRBD2 on 5 matching bases. Germline CDR1 and CDR2: SGHRS and YFSETQ. The CDR3 is 15 amino acids. Trimming took off 4 bases at V and 2 bases at J, with 13 bases between the two ends.

This clonotype was observed at least ten times. This sequence joins TRBV4-1 and TRBJ2-5, with a weak D call TRBD2 (5 bases). Trimming removed 1 base at V and 2 bases at J, with 14 bases between. The length of the CDR3 is 16 residues. Germline loops: CDR1 MGHRA, CDR2 YSYEKL. The CDR3 DNA sequence: TGCGCCAGCAGCCAAGGTTCCCCGGGATTACAAGAGACCCAGTACTTC. It specifies CASSQGSPGLQETQYF.

This clonotype was seen repeatedly, ten times or more. V is TRBV20-1 and J is TRBJ1-1; 9 nucleotides line up with TRBD1. V lost 5 bases, J lost 1 base, and 2 bases stayed unmatched. This CDR3 is built from 13 residues. Germline CDR1 reads DFQATT; CDR2 reads SNEGSKA (reference sequence). The CDR3 DNA reads TGCAGTGCTCAGACAGGGGGGAACACTGAAGCTTTCTTT. Its protein product is CSAQTGGNTEAFF.